A selection of T cell receptor beta chains follows, all from one sample in a study of regulatory T cells. Sequencing used immunoSEQ multiplex PCR; TCRdb keeps in-frame clones, though not all of them. The table shows some 31,000 clones, with 93% occurring only once. Material for sequencing was conventional CD4+ T cells sorted from blood. Receptor source: a child aged 2 to 15 with CD3G deficiency. Each CDR3 is given with its conserved first and last residue. Each record gives: V gene, J gene, CDR3 protein.

>TRBV28|TRBJ2-5
CASSYGGTSGAQGQYF
>TRBV18|TRBJ1-1
CASSRDGDTEAFF
>TRBV18|TRBJ2-1
CASSSNEGGPGEDNEQFF
>TRBV10-3|TRBJ2-3
CAISEKRDTQYF
>TRBV28|TRBJ2-7
CASKEQGSSYEQYF
>TRBV5-1|TRBJ2-5
CASSLDHTTETQYF
>TRBV5-1|TRBJ2-1
CASSLDGSGGPYNEQFF
>TRBV28|TRBJ2-1
CASSLSGRAKFF
>TRBV28|TRBJ2-7
CASTDSGTGKQYF
>TRBV7-9|TRBJ2-5
CASSTGTSGSSLETQYF
>TRBV7-6|TRBJ2-3
CASSLDAGPQYF
>TRBV7-9|TRBJ2-1
CASSVTSGRPVGNEQFF
>TRBV19|TRBJ1-1
CASRQSDRANTEAFF
>TRBV28|TRBJ1-4
CASSWDRGNEKLFF
>TRBV19|TRBJ2-1
CASSISSGGHNEQFF
>TRBV28|TRBJ2-7
CASNSYGSSTYEQYF
>TRBV28|TRBJ2-7
CASSSPYEQYF
>TRBV21-1|TRBJ2-3
CASSKIGWRGGRPHRGQYF
>TRBV28|TRBJ2-7
CASSLAPFGKITYEQYF
>TRBV9|TRBJ2-3
CASSVSGRARDTQYF
>TRBV28|TRBJ2-7
CASSLLAGVGEQYF
>TRBV5-1|TRBJ2-3
CASSLGSEADTQYF
>TRBV10-2|TRBJ1-1
CASSEGNTEAFF
>TRBV10-3|TRBJ2-3
CAISARGTPADTQYF
>TRBV6-6|TRBJ2-7
CASSQPSSGSYEQYF
>TRBV7-2|TRBJ2-3
CASSEGRGTDTQYF
>TRBV6-1|TRBJ2-7
CASSKRERTYEQYF
>TRBV19|TRBJ2-7
CASSRGTGSSYEQYF
>TRBV5-1|NA
CASSQTGNYEQYF
>TRBV6-5|TRBJ2-7
CASSSRISGEQYF
>TRBV18|TRBJ2-1
CASSLKTSGRAAEQFF
>TRBV6-1|TRBJ1-5
CASRLGSRPQHF
>TRBV19|TRBJ2-2
CASSSGGHTGELFF
>TRBV28|TRBJ1-2
CASSLDRDYGYTF
>TRBV28|TRBJ2-4
CATQGAKNIQYF
>TRBV5-1|TRBJ2-1
CASSYGEDSYNEQFF